This TCR beta chain comes out of a study of Ad26.COV2.S vaccination and SARS-CoV-2 variants. The study, taken as a whole, reports: Recipients of vaccine and of placebo showed similar breadth of their non-spike TCR repertoires.

TCRdb's copy holds only in-frame clones and misses some; the assay was immunoSEQ multiplex PCR. The sample lists 400,000 to 500,000 clones, 89% occurring once. Note on this clone: Antigen unknown.

CDR3 size: 14 residues. The germline V and J ends were trimmed by 1 base and 0 bases, with 3 bases remaining between them. Germline V lookup: CDR1 KGHSH, CDR2 LQKENI. Treatment specified: 19 received Ad26.COV2.S at low or high dose, single or two shots; about 5 received placebo; per-sample allocation not given. The study sampled participants on day 63 after the first vaccine or placebo injection. Wuhan-strain SARS-CoV-2 spike was expressed by the Ad26 vector that made up the vaccine. The receptor was isolated from a person between 18 and 65 years old who received the Ad26.COV2.S COVID-19 vaccine or a placebo. The material sequenced was peripheral blood, taken in a trial of Ad26.COV2.S vaccine versus placebo. The rearrangement links TRBV18 to TRBJ2-2; D is unclear. In DNA form, the CDR3 reads TGTGCCAGCTCACCACAGTCGAACACCGGGGAGCTGTTTTTT. Its protein product is CASSPQSNTGELFF.